These T cell receptor beta chains were read from a single sample in a study of T cell repertoires in cytomegalovirus infection. Via MiXCR, TCRdb re-called the reads, giving one row per CDR3 protein. The sample has a few hundred thousand distinct CDR3 sequences, approximately 9.5% seen once. Sample: PBMCs. Source of these receptors: a human donor in good health (CMV status not recorded). Some clones in this sample may be carry-over from other donors' samples. CDR3s include the opening cysteine and the closing phenylalanine or tryptophan. Each record gives: V gene, clone size, D gene, J gene, CDR3 DNA, CDR3 protein. A D gene is named only where the DNA matches it firmly. Size tells how often a clone was seen (once, few, many) or the class of an expanded clone, and some rows leave it out.

v_gene: TRBV7-2; abundance: many; d_gene: .; j_gene: TRBJ2-3; CDR3nt: TGTGCCAGCAGCCCAGTGGGCACCTCCACAGATACGCAGTATTTT; CDR3aa: CASSPVGTSTDTQYF
v_gene: TRBV20-1; abundance: .; d_gene: TRBD2; j_gene: TRBJ2-7; CDR3nt: TGCAGTGCTACGGACTGGGGACTAGCGGATTACGAGCAGTACTTC; CDR3aa: CSATDWGLADYEQYF
v_gene: TRBV28; abundance: few; d_gene: .; j_gene: TRBJ2-7; CDR3nt: TGTGCCAGCAGATCTCAATTGAGATACCCCGAGCAGTACTTC; CDR3aa: CASRSQLRYPEQYF
v_gene: TRBV7-9; abundance: many; d_gene: TRBD1; j_gene: TRBJ1-1; CDR3nt: TGTGCCACCCGACAGGGGAACACTGAAGCTTTCTTT; CDR3aa: CATRQGNTEAFF
v_gene: TRBV7-8; abundance: few; d_gene: TRBD1; j_gene: TRBJ2-1; CDR3nt: TGTGCCAGCAGCGCGGACAGGGTCTCCTACAATGAGCAGTTCTTC; CDR3aa: CASSADRVSYNEQFF
v_gene: TRBV19; abundance: few; d_gene: TRBD1; j_gene: TRBJ1-5; CDR3nt: TGTGCCAGTAGTTTCCCGGACAGGGGGAGACAGCCCCAGCATTTT; CDR3aa: CASSFPDRGRQPQHF
v_gene: TRBV7-6; abundance: many; d_gene: TRBD1; j_gene: TRBJ2-5; CDR3nt: TGTGCCAGCAGCTGGAACACAGGGGGCGGGGAGACCCAGTACTTC; CDR3aa: CASSWNTGGGETQYF
v_gene: TRBV7-2; abundance: few; d_gene: .; j_gene: TRBJ2-1; CDR3nt: TGTGCCAGCAGCCCTAGGAGGGAAAATGAGCAGTTCTTC; CDR3aa: CASSPRRENEQFF
v_gene: TRBV10-3; abundance: .; d_gene: .; j_gene: TRBJ2-3; CDR3nt: TGTGCCATCAGTGAGTTGAGACAGAGCACAGATACGCAGTATTTT; CDR3aa: CAISELRQSTDTQYF
v_gene: TRBV7-9; abundance: .; d_gene: .; j_gene: TRBJ2-5; CDR3nt: TGTGCCAGCAGCGAAGGAGGGGCAAGAGGGTGGGCGACCCAGTACTTC; CDR3aa: CASSEGGARGWATQYF
v_gene: TRBV28; abundance: few; d_gene: TRBD2; j_gene: TRBJ2-1; CDR3nt: TGTGCCAGCAGTCTTACTAGCGGGAGGGCCCTCAATGAGCAGTTCTTC; CDR3aa: CASSLTSGRALNEQFF
v_gene: TRBV6-1; abundance: few; d_gene: .; j_gene: TRBJ2-3; CDR3nt: TGTGCCAGCAGTTTGGCCGGGGGGCAGACAGATACGCAGTATTTT; CDR3aa: CASSLAGGQTDTQYF
v_gene: TRBV6-2/TRBV6-3; abundance: many; d_gene: TRBD2; j_gene: TRBJ2-4; CDR3nt: TGTGCCAGCAGCCCCCGGACTAGCGGGAGTAGAAACATTCAGTACTTC; CDR3aa: CASSPRTSGSRNIQYF
v_gene: TRBV7-3; abundance: many; d_gene: TRBD2; j_gene: TRBJ2-3; CDR3nt: TGTGCCAGCAGCCCTCTAGCGGGGATAAGCACAGATACGCAGTATTTT; CDR3aa: CASSPLAGISTDTQYF
v_gene: TRBV7-2; abundance: few; d_gene: TRBD1; j_gene: TRBJ2-4; CDR3nt: TGTGCCAGCAGCGGACAGGTGGTAGCCAAAAACATTCAGTACTTC; CDR3aa: CASSGQVVAKNIQYF
v_gene: TRBV18; abundance: many; d_gene: .; j_gene: TRBJ2-5; CDR3nt: TGTGCCAGCTCACCTTCCTTTACAGAGACCCAGTACTTC; CDR3aa: CASSPSFTETQYF
v_gene: TRBV6-2/TRBV6-3; abundance: few; d_gene: .; j_gene: TRBJ2-1; CDR3nt: TGTGCCAGCAGAGGAGCGGCTTTCTACAATGAGCAGTTCTTC; CDR3aa: CASRGAAFYNEQFF
v_gene: TRBV23-1; abundance: many; d_gene: TRBD2; j_gene: TRBJ2-1; CDR3nt: TGCGCCAGCAGTCCCGATTGGCGGGAGAATTTCAATGAGCAGTTCTTC; CDR3aa: CASSPDWRENFNEQFF
v_gene: TRBV7-2; abundance: many; d_gene: .; j_gene: TRBJ2-1; CDR3nt: TGTGCCAGCACCCTTTCGTCTAGCGCTAATGGCGGGGAGCAGTTCTTC; CDR3aa: CASTLSSSANGGEQFF
v_gene: TRBV6-2/TRBV6-3; abundance: .; d_gene: TRBD1; j_gene: TRBJ1-5; CDR3nt: TGTGCCAGCAGGGCTTGGACAGGGCGAAATCAGCCCCAGCATTTT; CDR3aa: CASRAWTGRNQPQHF
v_gene: TRBV7-9; abundance: many; d_gene: .; j_gene: TRBJ2-3; CDR3nt: TGTGCCAGCAGCCCCCGGGGGAGCACAGATACGCAGTATTTT; CDR3aa: CASSPRGSTDTQYF
v_gene: TRBV12-3/TRBV12-4; abundance: few; d_gene: TRBD1; j_gene: TRBJ2-7; CDR3nt: TGTGCCAGCAGCCCGACAGGGGGCCGCAAAGAGCAGTACTTC; CDR3aa: CASSPTGGRKEQYF
v_gene: TRBV6-6; abundance: many; d_gene: TRBD2; j_gene: TRBJ2-7; CDR3nt: TGTGCCAGCAGTTCGACTAGCGGGAGATCAATCACCTACGAGCAGTACTTC; CDR3aa: CASSSTSGRSITYEQYF
v_gene: TRBV7-2; abundance: many; d_gene: TRBD2; j_gene: TRBJ2-7; CDR3nt: TGTGCCAGCAGCTCCCGGACTAGCGGTGTCTACGAGCAGTACTTC; CDR3aa: CASSSRTSGVYEQYF
v_gene: TRBV11-2; abundance: .; d_gene: TRBD2; j_gene: TRBJ2-3; CDR3nt: TGTGCCAGCAGCCCCGCCCAGACTAGCCGAAGCACAGATACGCAGTATTTT; CDR3aa: CASSPAQTSRSTDTQYF
v_gene: TRBV7-2; abundance: many; d_gene: .; j_gene: TRBJ1-6; CDR3nt: TGTGCCAGCAGCCTCCCACTCTGGCAGCAAAATTCACCCCTCCACTTT; CDR3aa: CASSLPLWQQNSPLHF
v_gene: TRBV11-3; abundance: few; d_gene: TRBD1; j_gene: TRBJ2-3; CDR3nt: TGTGCCAGCAGCTCCGGACAGGGGGTGGATACGCAGTATTTT; CDR3aa: CASSSGQGVDTQYF
v_gene: TRBV6-5; abundance: many; d_gene: TRBD2; j_gene: TRBJ2-2; CDR3nt: TGTGCCAGCAGTTATCGCACTAGCGGTTACACCGGGGAGCTGTTTTTT; CDR3aa: CASSYRTSGYTGELFF
v_gene: TRBV19; abundance: .; d_gene: TRBD1; j_gene: TRBJ1-6; CDR3nt: TGTGCCAGTAGTACGACAGGGGTGTCACCCCTCCACTTT; CDR3aa: CASSTTGVSPLHF
v_gene: TRBV19; abundance: many; d_gene: TRBD1; j_gene: TRBJ1-1; CDR3nt: TGTGCCAGTAGACCCTGGGGACAGGAAAACACTGAAGCTTTCTTT; CDR3aa: CASRPWGQENTEAFF
v_gene: TRBV6-5; abundance: many; d_gene: .; j_gene: TRBJ2-7; CDR3nt: TGTGCCAGCAGTTACTCGCCTCGGACTGGAGCCTACGAGCAGTACTTC; CDR3aa: CASSYSPRTGAYEQYF
v_gene: TRBV7-9; abundance: .; d_gene: .; j_gene: TRBJ1-2; CDR3nt: TGTGCCAGCAACGAAGTCCGGGACGACTATGGCTACACCTTC; CDR3aa: CASNEVRDDYGYTF
v_gene: TRBV11-2; abundance: .; d_gene: .; j_gene: TRBJ1-5; CDR3nt: TGTGCCAGCAGCTTAGGGAGGTGGCAGCCCCAGCATTTT; CDR3aa: CASSLGRWQPQHF
v_gene: TRBV7-2; abundance: many; d_gene: TRBD2; j_gene: TRBJ2-1; CDR3nt: TGTGCCAGCAGCTTGGATACCGCGAGCGGGAGTGTCAATGAGCAGTTCTTC; CDR3aa: CASSLDTASGSVNEQFF
v_gene: TRBV18; abundance: few; d_gene: TRBD1; j_gene: TRBJ2-3; CDR3nt: TGTGCCAGCTCACCTAACCCAGGGGGCACGGATACGCAGTATTTT; CDR3aa: CASSPNPGGTDTQYF
v_gene: TRBV5-1; abundance: .; d_gene: TRBD2; j_gene: TRBJ2-1; CDR3nt: TGCGCCAGCAGCTTGGCCCCAGCGGGGGGGTCTTTGGGCAATAAGCAGTTCTTC; CDR3aa: CASSLAPAGGSLGNKQFF
v_gene: TRBV20-1; abundance: .; d_gene: TRBD2; j_gene: TRBJ2-3; CDR3nt: TGCAGTGCTAGCAGGACGGGAGGGCCAGATACGCAGTATTTT; CDR3aa: CSASRTGGPDTQYF
v_gene: TRBV4-2; abundance: .; d_gene: .; j_gene: TRBJ2-1; CDR3nt: TGTGCCAGCAGCCAAGATCCCGCGGGATACAATGAGCAGTTCTTC; CDR3aa: CASSQDPAGYNEQFF
v_gene: TRBV24-1; abundance: many; d_gene: TRBD1; j_gene: TRBJ2-7; CDR3nt: TGTGCCACCAGTCCACGACAGGGGGCTTCCTACGAGCAGTACTTC; CDR3aa: CATSPRQGASYEQYF
v_gene: TRBV28; abundance: few; d_gene: TRBD1; j_gene: TRBJ1-5; CDR3nt: TGTGCCAGCAGCACCCGCGCGGTAGCGACAGGGGAAAAGTTTGGTCAGCCCCAGCATTTT; CDR3aa: CASSTRAVATGEKFGQPQHF
v_gene: TRBV6-6; abundance: few; d_gene: TRBD1; j_gene: TRBJ1-6; CDR3nt: TGTGCCAGCAGACAAGGACAGGGCGGCTCCTATAATTCACCCCTCCACTTT; CDR3aa: CASRQGQGGSYNSPLHF
v_gene: TRBV10-3; abundance: .; d_gene: .; j_gene: TRBJ1-2; CDR3nt: TGTGCCATCACCTTAGACAGGACTTATGGCTACACCTTC; CDR3aa: CAITLDRTYGYTF
v_gene: TRBV11-2; abundance: few; d_gene: .; j_gene: TRBJ2-7; CDR3nt: TGTGCCAGCAGCTTAGTCCCCCTCACCTACGAGCAGTACTTC; CDR3aa: CASSLVPLTYEQYF
v_gene: TRBV7-2; abundance: many; d_gene: TRBD1; j_gene: TRBJ1-6; CDR3nt: TGTGCCAGCAGCTTGGGACAGGGGAATAATTCACCCCTCCACTTT; CDR3aa: CASSLGQGNNSPLHF
v_gene: TRBV7-2; abundance: many; d_gene: .; j_gene: TRBJ2-5; CDR3nt: TGTGCCAGCAGCGTGACAGGGAGGGAGACCCAGTACTTC; CDR3aa: CASSVTGRETQYF
v_gene: TRBV27; abundance: .; d_gene: TRBD2; j_gene: TRBJ2-1; CDR3nt: TGTGCCAGCAGACCGTCAGCGGGGGGGTACAATGAGCAGTTCTTC; CDR3aa: CASRPSAGGYNEQFF
v_gene: TRBV7-9; abundance: many; d_gene: .; j_gene: TRBJ1-5; CDR3nt: TGTGCCAGCAGCTTTCAAGGGGGCAATCAGCCCCAGCATTTT; CDR3aa: CASSFQGGNQPQHF
v_gene: TRBV6-2/TRBV6-3; abundance: .; d_gene: TRBD1; j_gene: TRBJ1-4; CDR3nt: TGTGCCAGCAGTACCGGGACAGTTAATGAAAAACTGTTTTTT; CDR3aa: CASSTGTVNEKLFF
v_gene: TRBV12-3/TRBV12-4; abundance: .; d_gene: .; j_gene: TRBJ1-2; CDR3nt: TGTGCCAGCAGCCCACTCGCGGCAGGGGCCAACTATGGCTACACCTTC; CDR3aa: CASSPLAAGANYGYTF
v_gene: TRBV7-2; abundance: many; d_gene: TRBD1; j_gene: TRBJ2-4; CDR3nt: TGTGCCAGCAGCTTAAGGCCGGACAGGGGCGAAAACATTCAGTACTTC; CDR3aa: CASSLRPDRGENIQYF
v_gene: TRBV2; abundance: .; d_gene: .; j_gene: TRBJ2-7; CDR3nt: TGTGCCAGCAGGCACGGGAACTACGAGCAGTACTTC; CDR3aa: CASRHGNYEQYF
v_gene: TRBV7-8; abundance: many; d_gene: TRBD2; j_gene: TRBJ2-3; CDR3nt: TGTGCCAGCTCTAGCGGGACCGCAGATACGCAGTATTTT; CDR3aa: CASSSGTADTQYF
v_gene: TRBV12-5; abundance: .; d_gene: .; j_gene: TRBJ2-7; CDR3nt: TGTGCTAGTTCCTCTTCACCGGGCTTCACCTACGAGCAGTACTTC; CDR3aa: CASSSSPGFTYEQYF
v_gene: TRBV7-2; abundance: many; d_gene: .; j_gene: TRBJ1-3; CDR3nt: TGTGCCAGCAGCTTAAAACAGTTGTCTGGAAACACCATATATTTT; CDR3aa: CASSLKQLSGNTIYF
v_gene: TRBV3-1; abundance: few; d_gene: .; j_gene: TRBJ1-1; CDR3nt: TGTGCCAGCAGCGACCGGACATCATGGGATGAAGCTTTCTTT; CDR3aa: CASSDRTSWDEAFF
v_gene: TRBV12-3/TRBV12-4; abundance: few; d_gene: .; j_gene: TRBJ2-5; CDR3nt: TGTGCCAGCAGTATAACGGGCCCTCGGGAGACCCAGTACTTC; CDR3aa: CASSITGPRETQYF
v_gene: TRBV10-3; abundance: .; d_gene: TRBD1; j_gene: TRBJ2-1; CDR3nt: TGTGCCATCAGTGAACCGGGACAGGGGGCGCAGAATGAGCAGTTCTTC; CDR3aa: CAISEPGQGAQNEQFF
v_gene: TRBV20-1; abundance: few; d_gene: .; j_gene: TRBJ2-1; CDR3nt: TGCAGCGCAGTCGCTGCCGGGGGTAATTGGAATGAGCAGTTCTTC; CDR3aa: CSAVAAGGNWNEQFF
v_gene: TRBV6-4; abundance: few; d_gene: TRBD2; j_gene: TRBJ2-1; CDR3nt: TGTGCCAGCAGTGCTAGCGGGGCACACAATGAGCAGTTCTTC; CDR3aa: CASSASGAHNEQFF